This TCR beta chain was profiled in a study of blood T cells in healthy people across ages. The CDR3 contains 14 residues. Germline CDR1 reads DFQATT; CDR2 reads SNEGSKA (reference sequence). The V gene lost 0 bases and the J gene lost 7 bases, with 15 bases spanning the gap. A second PCR of 7 to 11 cycles used a sample-barcoded 5' primer and a J-beta primer mix. Per sample, CDR3-containing paired-end reads numbered at least 3 million. TCRdb re-called the 5' RACE reads through MiXCR, storing one row per CDR3 protein. The sample holds about 640,000 distinct CDR3 sequences; approximately 59% are singletons and the top ten take 30% to 40%.

The receptor's source is a man aged 55 to 69 in good health. This rearrangement joins TRBV20-1 to TRBJ2-5, with a weak D call TRBD2 (5 bases). Sequences were obtained from blood. This CDR3 is CSARDGGPGRTQYF. The CDR3 nucleotides are TGCAGTGCTAGAGATGGAGGACCGGGGAGGACCCAGTACTTC.